The 23 T cell receptor beta chains below were found in one sample sequenced in a study of control samples from healthy donors and cancer patients. TCRdb's copy holds only in-frame clones and misses some; the assay was immunoSEQ multiplex PCR. The sample records about 61,000 clones, about 90% being singletons. Specimen: PBMCs. These receptors were collected from a man aged 55 to 69 with colorectal cancer.

The rearrangement links TRBV7-9 to TRBJ2-1; D may be TRBD2 (5 bases). CDR3 length: 14 amino acids. Germline assignment: CDR1 SEHNR and CDR2 FQNEAQ (reference sequence). V was shortened by 5 bases and J by 1 base, with 9 bases between the two germline ends. Written as DNA, the CDR3 is TGTGCCAGCAGCCCCGGGGATTCCTACAATGAGCAGTTCTTC. The encoded protein is CASSPGDSYNEQFF.

This clone is a singleton in its sample. This chain links TRBV11-2 with TRBJ2-1; no clear D gene. V shed 5 bases and J shed 15 bases, with 14 bases lying between them. The CDR3 is made up of 11 amino acids. The germline V gene encodes CDR1 SGHAT and CDR2 FQNNGV. CDR3 DNA sequence: TGTGCCAGCAGCCCCGGTTCGAGGTTGTTCTTC. Residues: CASSPGSRLFF.

The chain links TRBV4-2 to TRBJ1-5, with 7 bases lining up with TRBD1. CDR1 is LGHNA and CDR2 is YNFKEQ in the germline V gene. The CDR3 length is 15 residues. Germline trimming cut 0 bases from V and 4 bases from J; bases unmatched to any gene: 3. CDR3 protein: CASSQERGPNQPQHF. The CDR3 nucleotides are TGTGCCAGCAGCCAAGAGAGGGGGCCTAATCAGCCCCAGCATTTT.

The CDR3 DNA reads TGTGCCAGCAGAAAAACAGGGATCTACGAGCAGTACTTC. This translates into CASRKTGIYEQYF. V is TRBV2 and J is TRBJ2-7, with D tentatively TRBD1 (6 bases). Germline V gives CDR1 SNHLY, CDR2 FYNNEI. This CDR3 has 13 amino acids. The V end was cut by 6 bases, the J end by 3 bases, with 12 bases between.

This rearrangement joins TRBV18 to TRBJ1-6; 9 bases are shared with TRBD1. The CDR3 has 15 amino acids. Germline V gene data show CDR1 as KGHSH and CDR2 as LQKENI. V shed 3 bases and J 8 bases; nucleotides not matched to a gene: 5. In DNA, the CDR3 is TGTGCCAGCTCACCCATACAGGGGGCGGATTCACCCCTCCACTTT. It is translated as CASSPIQGADSPLHF.

This chain's CDR3 is CASSQDSDSTSGNTIYF. In DNA form, the CDR3 reads TGTGCCAGCAGCCAAGACTCCGACAGCACCTCTGGAAACACCATATATTTT. The chain carries TRBV14 and TRBJ1-3, with D possibly being TRBD1 (5 bases). CDR3 length: 17 amino acids. V was clipped by 0 bases and J by 0 bases, with 12 bases between them. Germline-derived CDR1 and CDR2 are SGHDN and FVKESK.

This rearrangement joins TRBV19 to TRBJ1-1; 8 nucleotides agree with TRBD1. With 10 bases clipped from V and 11 bases from J, the junction kept 9 bases outside the gene matches. CDR1 is LNHDA and CDR2 is SQIVND in the germline V gene (reference sequence). The CDR3 is made up of 11 amino acids. In DNA, the CDR3 is TGTGCCACCGGACAGGGTAGGCCCGCTTTCTTT. Protein: CATGQGRPAFF.

This clone has just one count. The chain combines TRBV5-6 with TRBJ1-2; TRBD1 aligns across 8 bases. With V trimmed by 0 bases and J by 4 bases, 11 bases remained unmatched. The CDR3 totals 17 residues. Germline-derived CDR1 and CDR2 are SGHDT and YYEEEE. Here the CDR3 DNA reads TGTGCCAGCAGCTTGGGAACGTTCGGGACAGGCCTCTATGGCTACACCTTC. Encoded protein: CASSLGTFGTGLYGYTF.

This chain uses TRBV6-1 with TRBJ1-5; D unclear. V was cut by 0 bases and J by 2 bases, with 17 bases left in between. Germline lookup yields CDR1 MNHNS and CDR2 SASEGT. The CDR3 is 18 residues long. Here the CDR3 DNA reads TGTGCCAGCAGTGAAGCGAGACACTCGAGCTTGGGCAATCAGCCCCAGCATTTT. This sequence encodes CASSEARHSSLGNQPQHF.

J is TRBJ2-3 and V is TRBV5-1, with D possibly being TRBD2 (7 bases). V was clipped by 5 bases and J by 0 bases, with 16 bases between them. The germline CDR1 and CDR2 sequences are SGHRS and YFSETQ. The CDR3 spans 16 residues. CDR3 in DNA: TGCGCCAGCAGAATTCCGGGGGGCGGTAGCACAGATACGCAGTATTTT. This translates into CASRIPGGGSTDTQYF.

The chain joins TRBV29-1 to TRBJ2-7, with 8 positions matching TRBD1. The CDR3 totals 12 residues. CDR1 is SQVTM and CDR2 is ANQGSEA in the germline V gene. V was pared by 4 bases and J by 3 bases, with 2 bases of the junction left unmatched. For the CDR3, the DNA is TGCAGCGTTGTAGGGACAGGCTACGAGCAGTACTTC. Encoded protein: CSVVGTGYEQYF.

The rearrangement joins TRBV9 to TRBJ2-2, with D perhaps TRBD2 (5 bases). Germline V gene sequence: CDR1 SGDLS, CDR2 YYNGEE. V lost 0 bases and J 3 bases, leaving 12 bases between the germline ends. The CDR3 is 16 amino acids. The CDR3 DNA reads TGTGCCAGCAGCGTAGGGGAAGGGCGGGACACCGGGGAGCTGTTTTTT. It translates to CASSVGEGRDTGELFF.

This clone was picked up one time. V usage is TRBV5-6 and J usage is TRBJ1-2; tentative D call: TRBD1 (6 bases). Looked up from germline, CDR1 is SGHDT and CDR2 is YYEEEE. With 1 base removed from V and 2 bases from J, the gap between germline ends came to 12 bases. This CDR3 spans 15 amino acids. The DNA for the CDR3 is TGTGCCAGCAGCTTGTATAGACAGGAGAACTATGGCTACACCTTC. Translation gives CASSLYRQENYGYTF.

The rearrangement links TRBV9 to TRBJ2-3; D unresolved. Trimming cost V 0 bases and J 0 bases, with 8 bases left between them. Looked up from germline, CDR1 is SGDLS and CDR2 is YYNGEE. The length of the CDR3 is 15 residues. For the CDR3, the DNA is TGTGCCAGCAGCGTAGTGGGTTTTAGCACAGATACGCAGTATTTT. This codes for CASSVVGFSTDTQYF.

V gene TRBV7-2 combines with J gene TRBJ1-5, with D unclear. Trimming shortened V by 1 base and J by 4 bases, and 8 bases separated the two germline ends. The CDR3 covers 14 residues. In germline, CDR1 is SGHTA, CDR2 FQGNSA. The CDR3 sequence: CASSLVLGNQPQHF. The CDR3 region has the DNA TGTGCCAGCAGCTTAGTCCTGGGGAATCAGCCCCAGCATTTT.

The rearrangement links TRBV9 to TRBJ1-3, with a possible D match to TRBD1 (5 bases). Germline CDR1 SGDLS, CDR2 YYNGEE. The CDR3 loop spans 16 amino acids. Trimming removed 0 bases from V and 6 bases from J, with 16 bases in between. The CDR3 DNA sequence: TGTGCCAGCAGCGTAGGCGGGACCCTAAGCTCAAACACCATATATTTT. Translated: CASSVGGTLSSNTIYF.

The genes are TRBV9 and TRBJ2-7; 9 bases are a match to TRBD1. The CDR3 runs 15 residues. V lost 0 bases, J lost 2 bases, and 3 bases stayed unmatched. Germline V gene sequence: CDR1 SGDLS, CDR2 YYNGEE. The CDR3 loop reads CASSVGGQGAYEQYF. CDR3 sequence (DNA): TGTGCCAGCAGCGTAGGGGGACAGGGTGCCTACGAGCAGTACTTC.

The V gene is TRBV7-9, the J gene TRBJ2-7, with a weak D call TRBD2 (6 bases). CDR3 length: 14 residues. Per the germline V gene, CDR1 is SEHNR and CDR2 is FQNEAQ (reference sequence). V dropped 3 bases and J dropped 4 bases, with 13 bases sitting between them. The CDR3 DNA is TGTGCCAGCAGCTTCGGGGGAGCAGTTTACGAGCAGTACTTC. It encodes CASSFGGAVYEQYF.

This chain joins TRBV5-1 and TRBJ1-6; maybe TRBD1 (5 bases). V dropped 3 bases and J dropped 0 bases, with 10 bases sitting between them. The CDR3 runs 16 residues. The germline V gene encodes CDR1 SGHRS and CDR2 YFSETQ. The CDR3 DNA is TGCGCCAGCAGCTCTGGGGCTAGCTCCTATAATTCACCCCTCCACTTT. Translating gives CASSSGASSYNSPLHF.

V and J are TRBV20-1 and TRBJ2-1; 10 bases align to TRBD2. CDR1 is DFQATT and CDR2 is SNEGSKA in the germline V gene (reference sequence). The CDR3 extends over 14 amino acids. J was trimmed by 5 bases and V by 3 bases; bases with no gene match: 4. CDR3 amino acids: CSASSAGGDNEQFF. The DNA for the CDR3 is TGCAGTGCTAGTTCAGCGGGGGGGGACAATGAGCAGTTCTTC.

This chain uses TRBV19 with TRBJ2-1; the match to TRBD2 covers 10 bases. The CDR3 is 14 residues long. The germline V gene has CDR1 LNHDA and CDR2 SQIVND (reference sequence). V trimming: 5 bases; J trimming: 3 bases; junction bases outside the gene matches: 1. DNA for the CDR3: TGTGCCAGTAGTTTAGCGGGGGGCTACAATGAGCAGTTCTTC. This translates into CASSLAGGYNEQFF.

This clone was seen once. The chain combines TRBV7-6 with TRBJ2-1; a weak D match, TRBD2 (6 bases). From germline, CDR1 is SGHVS and CDR2 FNYEAQ. This CDR3 region has 15 residues. V shed 2 bases and J shed 0 bases, with 8 bases lying between them. The CDR3 DNA follows: TGTGCCAGCAGCTTACTGGGGGGCTCCTACAATGAGCAGTTCTTC. It is translated as CASSLLGGSYNEQFF.

The chain uses TRBV24-1 and TRBJ1-5; D remains ambiguous. Between the trimmed V and J ends, which lost 8 bases and 0 bases, there was a span of 13 bases. This CDR3 spans 15 amino acids. Germline V gene data show CDR1 as KGHDR and CDR2 as SFDVKD. CDR3 nucleotides: TGTGCCACCACCCCCTCAACTTATAGCAATCAGCCCCAGCATTTT. This encodes CATTPSTYSNQPQHF.